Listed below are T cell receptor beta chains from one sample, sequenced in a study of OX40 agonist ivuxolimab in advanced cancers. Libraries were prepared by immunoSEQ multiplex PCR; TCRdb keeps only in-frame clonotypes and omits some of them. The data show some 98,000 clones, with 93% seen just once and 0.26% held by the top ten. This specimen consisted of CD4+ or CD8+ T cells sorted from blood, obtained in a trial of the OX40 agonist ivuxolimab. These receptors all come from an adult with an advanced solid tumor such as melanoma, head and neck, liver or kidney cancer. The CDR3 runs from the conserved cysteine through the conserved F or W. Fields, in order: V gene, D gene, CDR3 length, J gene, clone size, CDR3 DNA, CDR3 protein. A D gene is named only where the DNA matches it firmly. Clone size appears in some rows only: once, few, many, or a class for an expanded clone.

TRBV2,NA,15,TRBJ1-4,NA,TGTGCCAGCACCTCACAAGGGGGGTTTGATGAAAAACTGTTTTTT,CASTSQGGFDEKLFF
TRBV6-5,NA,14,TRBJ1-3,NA,TGTGCCAGCAGTTACTCCTTGACAGGAAACACCATATATTTT,CASSYSLTGNTIYF
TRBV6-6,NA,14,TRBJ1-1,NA,TGTGCCAGCAGTGATACCGGGACGAGGACTGAAGCTTTCTTT,CASSDTGTRTEAFF
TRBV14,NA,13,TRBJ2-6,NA,TGTGCCAGCAGTCTCTCTGGGGCCAACGTCCTGACTTTC,CASSLSGANVLTF
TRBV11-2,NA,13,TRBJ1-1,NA,TGTGCCAGCAGCTTGAGGATGGGAGCTGAAGCTTTCTTT,CASSLRMGAEAFF
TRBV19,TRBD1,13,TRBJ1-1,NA,TGTGCCACCCGACAGGGGGTATACACTGAAGCTTTCTTT,CATRQGVYTEAFF
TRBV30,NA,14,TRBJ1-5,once,TGTGCCTGTACATGGGCTTTTAGCAATCAGCCCCAGCATTTT,CACTWAFSNQPQHF
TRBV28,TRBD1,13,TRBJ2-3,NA,TGTGCCACCTACAGGGGTGGCACAGATACGCAGTATTTT,CATYRGGTDTQYF
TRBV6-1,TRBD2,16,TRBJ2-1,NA,TGTGCCAGCAGTGCAACTAGCGGAACCATTTACAATGAGCAGTTCTTC,CASSATSGTIYNEQFF
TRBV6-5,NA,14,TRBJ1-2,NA,TGTGCCAGCAGACCCACAGGGCCTAACTATGGCTACACCTTC,CASRPTGPNYGYTF
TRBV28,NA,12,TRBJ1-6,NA,TGTGCCAGCCTTACTATTGGGTCACCCCTCCACTTT,CASLTIGSPLHF
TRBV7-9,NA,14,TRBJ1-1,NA,TGTGCCAGCAGCTTAGCGCAGTTGGTGGACTCAGCTTTCTTT,CASSLAQLVDSAFF
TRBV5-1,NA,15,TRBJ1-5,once,TGCGCCAGCAGCTTGGGGACGGAGTATCATCAGCCCCAGCATTTT,CASSLGTEYHQPQHF
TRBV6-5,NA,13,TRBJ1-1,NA,TGTGCCAGCGGGGTAACACGGGGCACTGAAGCTTTCTTT,CASGVTRGTEAFF
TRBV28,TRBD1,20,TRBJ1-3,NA,TGTGCCAGCAGACCCACCGCCGGGACAGTTGCTTACTTCTCTGGAAACACCATATATTTT,CASRPTAGTVAYFSGNTIYF
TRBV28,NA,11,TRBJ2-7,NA,TGTGCCAGCAGTTACCGGGACACTCCGTACTTC,CASSYRDTPYF
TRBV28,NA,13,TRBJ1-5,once,TGTGCCAGCACCGAGCTACAGGACCAGCCCCAGCATTTT,CASTELQDQPQHF
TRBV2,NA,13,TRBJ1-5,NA,TGTGCCTGTCAACTGGAAGGGGATCAGCCCCAGCATTTT,CACQLEGDQPQHF
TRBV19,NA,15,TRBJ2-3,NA,TGTGCCAGTAGTATAGATCGACTACGCACAGATACGCAGTATTTT,CASSIDRLRTDTQYF
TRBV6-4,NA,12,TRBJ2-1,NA,TGTGCCAGCAGTGACTCGCGACGAAGGCAGTTCTTC,CASSDSRRRQFF
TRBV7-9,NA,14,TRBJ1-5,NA,TGTGCCAGCAGCTTAGGGCAGGGAAACCAGCCCCAGCATTTT,CASSLGQGNQPQHF
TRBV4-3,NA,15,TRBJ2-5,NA,TGCGCCAGCAGCCAAGCCCCACTAGGAGAAGAGACCCAGTACTTC,CASSQAPLGEETQYF
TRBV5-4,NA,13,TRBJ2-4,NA,TGTGCCAGCAGCTTGAAGGGGAGGAACATTCAGTACTTC,CASSLKGRNIQYF
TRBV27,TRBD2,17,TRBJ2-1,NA,TGTGCCAGCAGTCCCACCTTAGCGGGGGGGCCCTTCAATGAGCAGTTCTTC,CASSPTLAGGPFNEQFF
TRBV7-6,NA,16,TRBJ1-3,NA,TGTGCCAGCAGCTTAGACCCACCGTTCTCTGGAAACACCATATATTTT,CASSLDPPFSGNTIYF
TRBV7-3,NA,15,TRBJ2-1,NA,TGTGCCAGCAGCTTATGGGCTTCGATAAACAATGAGCAGTTCTTC,CASSLWASINNEQFF
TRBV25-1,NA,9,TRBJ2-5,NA,TGTGCCAGTCTACGGACCCAGTACTTC,CASLRTQYF
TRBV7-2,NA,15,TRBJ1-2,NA,TGTGCCAGCAGCTTATCACTTCAGGGGTACTATGGCTACACCTTC,CASSLSLQGYYGYTF
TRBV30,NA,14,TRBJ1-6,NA,TGTGCCTGGAGTGGGGCAGGATATAATTCACCCCTCCACTTT,CAWSGAGYNSPLHF
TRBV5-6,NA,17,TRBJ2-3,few,TGTGCCAGCAGCTCCTTTAGTTGGGGTCGGAGGACAGATACGCAGTATTTT,CASSSFSWGRRTDTQYF
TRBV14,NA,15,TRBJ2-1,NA,TGTGCCAGCAGCCAAGCTTATGCCCCATACAATGAGCAGTTCTTC,CASSQAYAPYNEQFF
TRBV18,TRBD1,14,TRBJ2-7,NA,TGTGCCAGCTCACCAGGGACAGGGATGAGCGAGCAGTACTTC,CASSPGTGMSEQYF
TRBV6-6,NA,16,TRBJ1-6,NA,TGTGCCAGCAGTTACGAATCGTCCAGATACTATTCACCCCTCCACTTT,CASSYESSRYYSPLHF
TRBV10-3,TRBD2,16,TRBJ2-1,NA,TGTGCCATCAGTGAGTCGCCGGGACTACCTTCCAATGAGCAGTTCTTC,CAISESPGLPSNEQFF
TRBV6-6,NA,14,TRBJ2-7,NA,TGCGCCACCCTAGCCCGGACAGTATCCTACGAGCAGTACTTC,CATLARTVSYEQYF
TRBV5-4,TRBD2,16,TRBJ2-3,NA,TGTGCCAGCAGATTCGGGACTACCGGTAGCACAGATACGCAGTATTTT,CASRFGTTGSTDTQYF
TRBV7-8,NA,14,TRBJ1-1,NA,TGTGCCAGCAGCTCGGGACAATGGAACACTGAAGCTTTCTTT,CASSSGQWNTEAFF